The 29 T cell receptor beta chains presented below share a single source sample, sequenced in a study of shared clonotypes between healthy human individuals. Data came from immunoSEQ multiplex PCR; TCRdb stores just in-frame clones and leaves some out. The sample consists of roughly 2.5 million clones, around nine tenths of them appearing once. Material: naive CD4+ T cells sorted from blood. Noted subset: CD45RA+ positively selected. Receptor source: a man aged 18 to 30 in good health.

The chain combines TRBV30 with TRBJ2-7; D is unclear. V lost 3 bases to trimming and J lost 3 bases, with 6 bases between them. The length of the CDR3 is 11 residues. The germline CDR1 and CDR2 sequences are GTSNPN and SVGIG (reference sequence). CDR3 loop: CAWRYGYEQYF. In DNA, the CDR3 is TGTGCCTGGAGGTATGGCTACGAGCAGTACTTC.

V gene TRBV19 combines with J gene TRBJ2-2; perhaps TRBD1 as D (6 bases). V was pared by 1 base and J by 7 bases, with 19 bases between. Germline V gene lookup returns CDR1 LNHDA and CDR2 SQIVND (reference sequence). This CDR3 is built from 17 residues. CDR3 nucleotides: TGTGCCAGTAGTATAGGAAGGACAGCTCGTAGTAACGGGGAGCTGTTTTTT. As protein: CASSIGRTARSNGELFF.

This clone was observed once. This chain connects TRBV6-1 to TRBJ1-2; D is unresolved. The CDR3 is 14 amino acids. Trimming shortened V by 2 bases and J by 0 bases, and 7 bases separated the two germline ends. CDR1 is MNHNS, CDR2 SASEGT, per germline. CDR3 region: CASSETTANYGYTF. The CDR3 DNA follows: TGTGCCAGCAGTGAAACAACCGCTAACTATGGCTACACCTTC.

V usage is TRBV19 and J usage is TRBJ1-1; D gene unclear. V was pared by 5 bases and J by 0 bases, with 7 bases between. CDR1 and CDR2 from the germline V gene are LNHDA and SQIVND (reference sequence). CDR3 size: 13 residues. The CDR3 DNA follows: TGTGCCAGTAGTTCGAACATGAACACTGAAGCTTTCTTT. Translated: CASSSNMNTEAFF.

In the case of this clone: The same CDR3 also results from other DNA sequences found in this sample. The gene calls are TRBV5-1 and TRBJ2-1, with D perhaps TRBD1 or TRBD2 (5 bases each). The CDR3 spans 12 residues. Germline CDR1 and CDR2: SGHRS and YFSETQ. The ends were cut back, 5 bases at V and 8 bases at J, with 11 bases in the middle. The CDR3 DNA follows: TGCGCCAGCAGTTCCCAGGGAGATGAGCAGTTCTTC. Translating gives CASSSQGDEQFF. Combining the CDR3 with reference TRBV5-1 and TRBJ2-1 gives the whole variable domain KAGVTQTPRYLIKTRGQQVTLSCSPISGHRSVSWYQQTPGQGLQFLFEYFSETQRNKGNFPGRFSGRQFSNSRSEMNVSTLELGDSALYLCASSSQGDEQFFGPGTRLTVL.

CDR3 sequence (DNA): TGTGCCAGCAGCTCACTCGGGACAGGGGAAAACACTGAAGCTTTCTTT. It is translated as CASSSLGTGENTEAFF. The chain uses TRBV5-6 and TRBJ1-1; 10 positions match TRBD1. J lost 2 bases, V lost 3 bases, and 7 bases had no gene match. Germline V gives CDR1 SGHDT, CDR2 YYEEEE. The CDR3 has 16 residues.

The CDR3 DNA follows: TGTGCCAGCAGCTTGGACTTGGGCATCGGGGAGCTGTTTTTT. It specifies CASSLDLGIGELFF. The chain uses TRBV5-6 and TRBJ2-2; unclear D gene. From germline, CDR1 is SGHDT and CDR2 YYEEEE. The V gene lost 0 bases and the J gene lost 7 bases, with 10 bases spanning the gap. The CDR3 consists of 14 residues. The full variable domain, completed using reference TRBV5-6 and TRBJ2-2, is DAGVTQSPTHLIKTRGQQVTLRCSPKSGHDTVSWYQQALGQGPQFIFQYYEEEERQRGNFPDRFSGHQFPNYSSELNVNALLLGDSALYLCASSLDLGIGELFFGEGSRLTVL.

V and J are TRBV5-4 and TRBJ2-1; D remains unclear. The CDR3 is 15 amino acids. Germline-derived CDR1 and CDR2 are SGHNT and YYREEE (reference sequence). Trimming took 0 bases from V and 4 from J, leaving 11 bases between them. This chain's CDR3 is CASSLGSNLYNEQFF. The CDR3 nucleotides are TGTGCCAGCAGCTTGGGTAGCAATTTATACAATGAGCAGTTCTTC.

The chain links TRBV4-1 to TRBJ1-6; D gene uncertain. Trimming took 0 bases from V and 0 from J, leaving 9 bases between them. The CDR3 contains 17 residues. CDR1 is MGHRA and CDR2 is YSYEKL in the germline V gene. The CDR3 sequence is CASSQDPDSSYNSPLHF. CDR3 bases: TGCGCCAGCAGCCAAGATCCGGATAGCTCCTATAATTCACCCCTCCACTTT.

The chain combines TRBV18 with TRBJ2-7; D gene unclear. V was shortened by 2 bases and J by 3 bases, with 5 bases between the two germline ends. The V gene's germline CDR1 is KGHSH and CDR2 LQKENI. This CDR3 has 12 amino acids. DNA for the CDR3: TGTGCCAGCTCACCAACAGACTACGAGCAGTACTTC. Translated, it gives CASSPTDYEQYF.

The CDR3 sequence: CASSWGLATTQGTQYF. The CDR3 DNA reads as TGTGCCAGCAGCTGGGGACTAGCGACGACCCAGGGTACGCAGTATTTT. The rearrangement links TRBV5-6 to TRBJ2-3, with 10 bases aligning to TRBD2. The CDR3 spans 16 residues. The V and J ends lost 3 bases and 8 bases, in that order; junction bases with no gene match: 12. The germline gives CDR1 SGHDT, CDR2 YYEEEE.

This clone was counted once. The V and J genes are TRBV9 and TRBJ2-5; TRBD2 is a possible D gene (6 bases). The germline gives CDR1 SGDLS, CDR2 YYNGEE. Trimming shortened V by 4 bases and J by 1 base, and 17 bases separated the two germline ends. The CDR3 has 16 residues. CDR3 in amino acids: CASSLTGMGGQETQYF. In DNA, the CDR3 is TGTGCCAGCAGCCTAACAGGAATGGGGGGCCAAGAGACCCAGTACTTC.

This rearrangement joins TRBV6-5 to TRBJ2-1, with 7 bases identical to TRBD1. Germline V gene sequence: CDR1 MNHEY, CDR2 SVGAGI. This CDR3 has 13 residues. With 7 bases clipped from V and 6 bases from J, the junction kept 6 bases outside the gene matches. The CDR3 spells CASTETGTNEQFF. CDR3 nucleotides: TGTGCCAGCACCGAGACAGGGACCAATGAGCAGTTCTTC.

The V call is TRBV4-1, the J call TRBJ2-1; TRBD1 or TRBD2 may be the D gene (7 bases each). Germline-derived CDR1 and CDR2 are MGHRA and YSYEKL. The CDR3 loop spans 15 amino acids. The germline V and J ends were trimmed by 1 base and 7 bases, with 14 bases remaining between them. DNA for the CDR3: TGCGCCAGCAGCCAAGCCGACAGGGAGGGGAATGAGCAGTTCTTC. It yields the protein CASSQADREGNEQFF.

The V gene is TRBV20-1, the J gene TRBJ2-4; the D is unclear. CDR1 and CDR2 (germline): DFQATT, SNEGSKA (reference sequence). V dropped 5 bases and J dropped 6 bases, with 8 bases sitting between them. The CDR3 extends over 11 amino acids. The CDR3 DNA reads as TGCAGTGCTGTTGCAGGAAACATTCAGTACTTC. It specifies CSAVAGNIQYF.

This clone occurred once. This sample includes further DNA sequences coding for the same CDR3. The chain employs TRBV4-3 and TRBJ2-1; no clear D gene. The CDR3 runs 14 residues. Germline-derived CDR1 and CDR2 are LGHNA and YSLEER. V lost 0 bases to trimming and J lost 2 bases, with 5 bases between them. The CDR3 sequence: CASSQDGAYNEQFF. CDR3 DNA: TGCGCCAGCAGCCAAGATGGTGCCTACAATGAGCAGTTCTTC.

V gene TRBV30 combines with J gene TRBJ2-7; TRBD2 aligns across 10 bases. CDR1 and CDR2 from the germline V gene are GTSNPN and SVGIG (reference sequence). CDR3 length: 13 residues. The junction had 5 bases not matched to a gene; V was cut back by 5 bases and J by 4 bases. The CDR3 DNA reads as TGTGCCTGGGGGCCTAGCGGGAGTTACGAGCAGTACTTC. Its translation is CAWGPSGSYEQYF.

The V call is TRBV25-1, the J call TRBJ2-1; TRBD1 matches 10 bases. There are 14 residues in the CDR3. V was clipped by 4 bases and J by 6 bases; unmatched bases: 3. Germline V lookup: CDR1 MGHDK, CDR2 SYGVNS. CDR3 sequence reads: CASSAGTGVNEQFF. The CDR3 DNA sequence: TGTGCCAGCAGTGCCGGGACAGGGGTCAATGAGCAGTTCTTC.

This rearrangement joins TRBV6-5 to TRBJ1-4; D not certain. The CDR3 spans 12 residues. Germline-derived CDR1 and CDR2 are MNHEY and SVGAGI. With 5 bases removed from V and 8 bases from J, the gap between germline ends came to 9 bases. The CDR3 is CASSPRGEKLFF. The CDR3 DNA reads as TGTGCCAGCAGTCCGCGAGGCGAAAAACTGTTTTTT.

Concerning this clone: Other DNA sequences in this sample translate to the same CDR3. CDR3 nucleotides: TGTGCCAGCAGGGGGCCTGGGAGCAATCAGCCCCAGCATTTT. Amino acid sequence: CASRGPGSNQPQHF. The chain employs TRBV6-5 and TRBJ1-5; tentatively, D is TRBD1 (5 bases). Looked up from germline, CDR1 is MNHEY and CDR2 is SVGAGI. V gave up 6 bases and J gave up 1 base, with 10 bases separating them. The CDR3 consists of 14 residues.

The chain couples TRBV7-3 to TRBJ2-7; a possible D gene is TRBD1 (6 bases). Germline CDR1 reads SGHTA; CDR2 reads FQGTGA. The CDR3 spans 14 residues. V was shortened by 5 bases and J by 4 bases, with 15 bases between the two germline ends. The CDR3 spells CASSPTGMMYEQYF. In nucleotides, the CDR3 is TGTGCCAGCAGCCCGACAGGAATGATGTACGAGCAGTACTTC. The full variable domain, rest sourced from reference TRBV7-3 and TRBJ2-7, is GAGVSQTPSNKVTEKGKYVELRCDPISGHTALYWYRQSLGQGPEFLIYFQGTGAADDSGLPNDRFFAVRPEGSVSTLKIQRTERGDSAVYLCASSPTGMMYEQYFGPGTRLTVT.

The chain couples TRBV28 to TRBJ2-3, with a tentative D call TRBD1 (6 bases). V was clipped by 5 bases and J by 3 bases, with 12 bases between them. Per germline, CDR1 MDHEN and CDR2 SYDVKM. The length of the CDR3 is 14 residues. CDR3 loop: CASSGNRVTDTQYF. CDR3 bases: TGTGCCAGCAGTGGAAACAGGGTTACAGATACGCAGTATTTT.

Concerning this clone: The same CDR3 can be traced to other DNA sequences in this sample. The V gene is TRBV18, the J gene TRBJ2-7; D unclear. CDR1 KGHSH and CDR2 LQKENI come from the germline V gene. CDR3 length: 13 residues. Trimming shortened V by 0 bases and J by 1 base, and 4 bases separated the two germline ends. The CDR3 loop reads CASSPPTSYEQYF. The DNA of the CDR3 is TGTGCCAGCTCACCACCAACATCCTACGAGCAGTACTTC.

The chain joins TRBV6-4 to TRBJ1-1; the match to TRBD1 covers 8 bases. Trimming at V came to 2 bases and at J to 0 bases, leaving 5 bases not matched to a gene. There are 16 residues in the CDR3. The germline gives CDR1 MRHNA, CDR2 SNTAGT. The CDR3 protein is CASSDPLDRVNTEAFF. CDR3 DNA: TGTGCCAGCAGTGACCCACTGGACAGGGTGAACACTGAAGCTTTCTTT.

The table lists this clone with a few counts. The chain has TRBV6-1 and TRBJ1-4; maybe TRBD1 (5 bases). The CDR3 is made up of 16 amino acids. V dropped 3 bases and J dropped 5 bases, with 16 bases sitting between them. From germline, CDR1 is MNHNS and CDR2 SASEGT. This CDR3 reads CASSEILAGPNEKLFF. In DNA form, the CDR3 reads TGTGCCAGCAGTGAGATCCTGGCAGGGCCAAATGAAAAACTGTTTTTT.

CDR3 sequence (DNA): TGTGCCAGCAGTTACTCTGGGACCGCACCCCTCCACTTT. Its translation is CASSYSGTAPLHF. V usage is TRBV6-5 and J usage is TRBJ1-6, with D maybe TRBD1 (5 bases). Trimming stripped 0 bases from V and 11 bases from J, with 8 bases between. The germline V gene has CDR1 MNHEY and CDR2 SVGAGI. The CDR3 extends over 13 amino acids.

This clone came up once. The sample holds other DNA sequences that translate to the same CDR3. This rearrangement joins TRBV5-1 to TRBJ2-5; D is uncertain. Germline loops: CDR1 SGHRS, CDR2 YFSETQ. The V and J ends lost 4 bases and 6 bases respectively, with 7 bases between them. This CDR3 has 11 residues. The CDR3 spells CASSLEQTQYF. The CDR3 DNA is TGCGCCAGCAGCCTCGAGCAGACCCAGTACTTC. Drawing the rest from reference TRBV5-1 and TRBJ2-5, the complete variable domain is KAGVTQTPRYLIKTRGQQVTLSCSPISGHRSVSWYQQTPGQGLQFLFEYFSETQRNKGNFPGRFSGRQFSNSRSEMNVSTLELGDSALYLCASSLEQTQYFGPGTRLLVL.

The table lists this clone with a count of one. The same CDR3 also results from other DNA sequences found in this sample. The chain has TRBV9 and TRBJ2-1; TRBD2 is a possible D gene (6 bases). Germline V lookup: CDR1 SGDLS, CDR2 YYNGEE. The CDR3 sequence is 14 residues long. Trimming removed 4 bases from V and 4 bases from J, with 12 bases in between. The DNA for the CDR3 is TGTGCCAGCAGCCCCTCGGGACTTTACAATGAGCAGTTCTTC. Translation: CASSPSGLYNEQFF. Filled out from reference TRBV9 and TRBJ2-1, the complete variable domain reads DSGVTQTPKHLITATGQRVTLRCSPRSGDLSVYWYQQSLDQGLQFLIQYYNGEERAKGNILERFSAQQFPDLHSELNLSSLELGDSALYFCASSPSGLYNEQFFGPGTRLTVL.

This chain links TRBV5-1 with TRBJ2-2, with a weak D call TRBD1 (6 bases). With 4 bases removed from V and 5 bases from J, the gap between germline ends came to 12 bases. This CDR3 comprises 14 residues. Germline V gives CDR1 SGHRS, CDR2 YFSETQ. CDR3 sequence reads: CASSLIQGTGELFF. The CDR3 bases are TGCGCCAGCAGCCTAATACAGGGTACCGGGGAGCTGTTTTTT.